This T cell receptor (beta chain) appears in the sequencing data of a study of control samples from healthy donors and cancer patients. Here immunoSEQ multiplex PCR was the method, and the copy in TCRdb shows in-frame clones only, minus some. Among approximately 52,000 clones, more than 95% were seen once, and the ten largest hold roughly 0.99%. The CDR3 extends over 16 amino acids. Germline V lookup: CDR1 MNHEY, CDR2 SVGEGT. V was pared by 5 bases and J by 6 bases, with 10 bases of the junction left unmatched. The sample taken for sequencing was blood. The chain links TRBV6-2 or TRBV6-3 to TRBJ1-6; 7 bases match TRBD1. This receptor was identified in a young woman in good health. In nucleotides, the CDR3 is TGTGCCAGCAGTCGGCCCTGGGACAGAATTAATTCACCCCTCCACTTT. Protein product: CASSRPWDRINSPLHF.